The 21 T cell receptor beta chains listed next were all sequenced from one sample in a study of control samples from healthy donors and cancer patients. Clones were sequenced by immunoSEQ multiplex PCR, and TCRdb holds only the in-frame ones, with some missing. The sample lists about 410,000 clones; approximately 90% were seen once. The material sequenced was PBMCs. The receptors come from a man in his forties or fifties with head and neck cancer.

The chain carries TRBV11-3 and TRBJ2-7; possibly TRBD2 for D (5 bases). Germline CDR1 SGHNT, CDR2 YENEEA. CDR3 length: 14 residues. Trimming shortened V by 1 base and J by 7 bases, and 14 bases separated the two germline ends. The DNA of the CDR3 is TGTGCCAGCAGCTTAGGCGAGGCCGCGGGTGAGCAGTACTTC. Translation: CASSLGEAAGEQYF.

The chain links TRBV2 to TRBJ1-5; D gene ambiguous. The CDR3 is made up of 14 amino acids. Trimming stripped 7 bases from V and 4 bases from J, with 14 bases between. The germline V gene encodes CDR1 SNHLY and CDR2 FYNNEI. The CDR3 sequence: CASTPLGRNQPQHF. CDR3 DNA: TGTGCCAGCACTCCGCTCGGGAGAAATCAGCCCCAGCATTTT.

The chain recombines TRBV5-1 with TRBJ2-6; D gene ambiguous. Germline-derived CDR1 and CDR2 are SGHRS and YFSETQ. This CDR3 is 18 amino acids long. The V gene lost 0 bases and the J gene lost 0 bases, with 13 bases spanning the gap. CDR3 loop: CASSLGSPLSSGANVLTF. CDR3 coding DNA: TGCGCCAGCAGCTTGGGCAGCCCTCTCTCCTCTGGGGCCAACGTCCTGACTTTC.

V usage is TRBV3-1 (or the pseudogene TRBV3-2) and J usage is TRBJ2-2; a possible D gene is TRBD1 (5 bases). V was shortened by 4 bases and J by 5 bases, with 17 bases between the two germline ends. The CDR3 consists of 16 residues. CDR1 is LGHDT, CDR2 YNNKEL, per germline (reference sequence). The CDR3 DNA follows: TGTGCCAGCAGCCTAAGGGGCCTAGGGCGGACCGGGGAGCTGTTTTTT. It codes for CASSLRGLGRTGELFF.

CDR3 sequence: CSASSSSGGTTDTQYF. The CDR3 DNA reads TGCAGTGCTAGTTCATCTAGCGGGGGGACCACAGATACGCAGTATTTT. This rearrangement joins TRBV20-1 to TRBJ2-3; 11 positions match TRBD2. J gave up 2 bases and V 3 bases, and 7 bases lay outside the gene matches. CDR3 length: 16 residues. CDR1 is DFQATT, CDR2 SNEGSKA, per germline (reference sequence).

This clone was picked up a small number of times. This sequence joins TRBV4-3 and TRBJ1-1, with 8 bases matching TRBD1. Germline CDR1 LGHNA, CDR2 YSLEER. The CDR3 length is 14 residues. The V gene end was trimmed by 5 bases and the J gene end by 6 bases; junction bases not matched to a gene: 8. CDR3 protein: CASSVDREPPEAFF. In DNA form, the CDR3 reads TGCGCCAGCAGCGTGGACAGGGAGCCCCCTGAAGCTTTCTTT.

The chain couples TRBV28 to TRBJ1-5, with D perhaps matching TRBD1 (5 bases). With 4 bases removed from V and 4 bases from J, the gap between germline ends came to 11 bases. CDR1 is MDHEN and CDR2 is SYDVKM in the germline V gene. CDR3 length: 14 residues. The CDR3 DNA reads TGTGCCAGCAGTTATGGGGACGGGAATCAGCCCCAGCATTTT. This sequence encodes CASSYGDGNQPQHF.

In its sample, this clone was seen a few times. The rearrangement joins TRBV20-1 to TRBJ1-2; 8 nucleotides line up with TRBD1. The germline V gene has CDR1 DFQATT and CDR2 SNEGSKA (reference sequence). The ends lost 3 bases at V and 6 bases at J; junction bases unmatched: 9. This CDR3 is built from 14 residues. The CDR3 DNA reads as TGCAGTGCTAGTCGGACAGGGACCCTCGATGGCTACACCTTC. The encoded protein is CSASRTGTLDGYTF.

The rearrangement links TRBV5-1 to TRBJ2-7; possibly TRBD2 for D (5 bases). The CDR3 is 13 amino acids. The germline CDR1 and CDR2 sequences are SGHRS and YFSETQ. Trimming left V 4 bases short and J 3 bases short, with 11 bases between. The CDR3 is CASSPGINYEQYF. The CDR3 DNA reads TGCGCCAGCAGCCCCGGGATAAACTACGAGCAGTACTTC.

This clone was counted a few times. The chain has TRBV5-1 and TRBJ1-2; no firm D call. The CDR3 runs to 15 residues. The germline V gene has CDR1 SGHRS and CDR2 YFSETQ. Deletions cut 3 bases from V and 8 bases from J, with 20 bases between. Written as DNA, the CDR3 is TGCGCCAGCAGCTCCGCCGGGCCAGAAGTTCTCGGCTACACCTTC. It yields the protein CASSSAGPEVLGYTF.

The chain is built from TRBV25-1 and TRBJ2-1, with 10 positions matching TRBD1. Germline-derived CDR1 and CDR2 are MGHDK and SYGVNS. With V trimmed by 1 base and J by 8 bases, 5 bases remained unmatched. CDR3 length equals 15 residues. CDR3 residues: CASSEFAGTGDEQFF. CDR3 DNA: TGTGCCAGCAGTGAATTCGCCGGGACAGGGGATGAGCAGTTCTTC.

This CDR3 is CAISGLGVGQPQHF. Written as DNA, the CDR3 is TGTGCCATCAGTGGTCTCGGGGTGGGTCAGCCCCAGCATTTT. This chain joins TRBV10-3 and TRBJ1-5; unclear D gene. Germline V gene data show CDR1 as ENHRY and CDR2 as SYGVKD. V lost 4 bases and J lost 6, with 13 bases in between. This CDR3 comprises 14 residues.

The J gene is TRBJ1-2, the V gene TRBV27, with TRBD1 matching 7 bases. Per the germline V gene, CDR1 is MNHEY and CDR2 is SMNVEV (reference sequence). This CDR3 is built from 15 residues. The V gene end was trimmed by 5 bases and the J gene end by 3 bases; junction bases not matched to a gene: 9. In nucleotides, the CDR3 is TGTGCCAGCAGTCCCCGGGACAGAAGTGACTATGGCTACACCTTC. Translating it yields CASSPRDRSDYGYTF.

The chain links TRBV7-2 to TRBJ2-1; no firm D call. This CDR3 has 13 amino acids. CDR1 is SGHTA and CDR2 is FQGNSA in the germline V gene. V shed 1 base and J shed 8 bases, with 9 bases lying between them. CDR3 sequence: CASSLVRLDEQFF. The CDR3 DNA sequence: TGTGCCAGCAGCTTAGTTAGGTTGGATGAGCAGTTCTTC.

The chain joins TRBV4-3 to TRBJ2-2; D remains ambiguous. Germline-derived CDR1 and CDR2 are LGHNA and YSLEER. Trimming removed 0 bases at V and 10 bases at J, with 18 bases between. The CDR3 contains 16 residues. CDR3 loop: CASSQDFPPLGEELFF. CDR3 DNA: TGCGCCAGCAGCCAAGATTTTCCCCCTCTAGGCGAGGAGCTGTTTTTT.

The genes are TRBV7-8 and TRBJ2-7; TRBD1 agrees at 7 bases. Germline values: CDR1 SGHVS, CDR2 FQNEAQ. The trim removed 5 bases at V and 2 bases at J, leaving 9 bases unmatched. This CDR3 spans 15 amino acids. The CDR3 region has the DNA TGTGCCAGCAGCACAGGGGATGTAGTAACCTACGAGCAGTACTTC. Its translation: CASSTGDVVTYEQYF.

The rearrangement links TRBV3-1 (or the pseudogene TRBV3-2) to TRBJ2-7; D possibly matches TRBD1 or TRBD2 (5 bases each). The CDR3 length is 17 residues. V was cut by 1 base and J by 9 bases, with 25 bases left in between. Germline CDR1 reads LGHDT; CDR2 reads YNNKEL (reference sequence). The CDR3 DNA sequence: TGTGCCAGCAGCCAAGGCTATCCGGGACCGAGTTTCAAGAGGCAGTACTTC. This gives the protein CASSQGYPGPSFKRQYF.

The table lists this clone with a count of one. The CDR3 DNA is TGTGCCAGCAGCCAAGATAGCGGGGCCGGGGGGGGCTACGAGCAGTACTTC. Translated, it gives CASSQDSGAGGGYEQYF. The V and J genes are TRBV3-1 (or the pseudogene TRBV3-2) and TRBJ2-7; 8 bases agree with TRBD2. The CDR3 spans 17 residues. The V segment lost 0 bases and the J segment 3 bases; nucleotides outside the gene matches: 10. The germline CDR1 and CDR2 sequences are LGHDT and YNNKEL (reference sequence).

CDR3 amino acids: CASSLGDTGELFF. As DNA, the CDR3 is TGTGCCAGCAGCTTAGGTGACACCGGGGAGCTGTTTTTT. The chain uses TRBV11-1 and TRBJ2-2; no reliable D call. Trimming shortened V by 1 base and J by 3 bases, and 3 bases separated the two germline ends. CDR1 and CDR2 from the germline V gene are SGHAT and FQDESV (reference sequence). This CDR3 spans 13 amino acids.

Here the CDR3 DNA reads TGTGCCAGCAGCTTACAAGGAACAGGGGGCTACGAGCAGTACTTC. Its translation: CASSLQGTGGYEQYF. V is TRBV7-3 and J is TRBJ2-7; 8 nucleotides line up with TRBD1. The CDR3 length is 15 residues. V gave up 2 bases and J gave up 3 bases; unmatched junction bases: 6. Looked up from germline, CDR1 is SGHTA and CDR2 is FQGTGA. Full variable domain (remainder filled in from reference TRBV7-3 and TRBJ2-7): GAGVSQTPSNKVTEKGKYVELRCDPISGHTALYWYRQSLGQGPEFLIYFQGTGAADDSGLPNDRFFAVRPEGSVSTLKIQRTERGDSAVYLCASSLQGTGGYEQYFGPGTRLTVT.

The rearrangement joins TRBV7-9 to TRBJ1-1, with D possibly matching TRBD1 (5 bases). V was cut by 5 bases and J by 3 bases, with 22 bases left in between. This CDR3 is built from 17 residues. Germline V lookup: CDR1 SEHNR, CDR2 FQNEAQ (reference sequence). CDR3 sequence (DNA): TGTGCCAGCAGCCCGTTCGGACAAGGGGTTATGGACACTGAAGCTTTCTTT. Its translation: CASSPFGQGVMDTEAFF.